This T cell receptor (beta chain) was captured in a study of control samples from healthy donors and cancer patients (TCRdb year 2020). V trim: 6 bases; J trim: 9 bases; unmatched bases: 8. As encoded in the germline V gene (reference sequence), CDR1 is SEHNR while CDR2 is FQNEAQ. The cysteine opens and the phenylalanine closes a CDR3 of 14 amino acids. CDR3 DNA is the only sequence kept; it has 42 bases, read in frame from the first base. Library preparation was by the immunoSEQ multiplex PCR assay. TCRdb holds this immuneACCESS table with in-frame rearrangements only. Some clones are missing; in checked studies, unresolved V genes explain under half, and the rest has no known cause. For this sample there are about 110,000 clones; almost 85% appear just once. The ten most abundant clones make up around 6.2% of the sample. Comment on this clone: Its antigen is still unknown. No much larger clonotype is one base removed from it; base qualities were not supplied.

The sequencing sample was made of blood. This chain joins TRBV7-9 to TRBJ1-6; a stretch of 7 junction bases matches TRBD1. The source of this sequence is a man younger than 35 in good health. CDR3 loop: CASSYEGAGSPLHF. The DNA sequence is given as TGTGCCAGCAGTTACGAGGGGGCGGGTTCACCCCTCCACTTT.